These T cell receptor beta chains were read from a single sample in a study of breast tumors, draining lymph nodes, adjacent tissues. MiXCR, run by TCRdb on the multiplex PCR reads, gives a single entry per CDR3 protein. Here the sample spans around 230,000 distinct CDR3 sequences, around 32% being singletons. Sequenced: axillary lymph node tissue. The receptors were sampled from a female donor with breast cancer. Some clones in this sample may be carry-over from other donors' samples. The CDR3 runs from the conserved cysteine through the conserved F or W. The D gene is left open where the match is weak. Only part of the rows carry a size: once, few, many, or a class if the clone is expanded.

v_call	cdr3_length	d_call	clone_size	j_call	cdr3_nt	cdr3_aa
TRBV2	14	TRBD1	many	TRBJ2-3	TGTGCCAGCAGCGGACAGGTAACCACAGATACGCAGTATTTT	CASSGQVTTDTQYF
TRBV5-6	13	TRBD1	.	TRBJ2-4	TGTGCCGGCAGCCGGGGACAGGTATTCGTTCAGTACTTC	CAGSRGQVFVQYF
TRBV29-1	11	TRBD2	many	TRBJ2-7	TGCAGCGTACGGACGGGGAGGGGGCAGTACTTC	CSVRTGRGQYF
TRBV25-1	16	TRBD1	.	TRBJ2-3	TGTGCCAGCAGCAGTGCGGTGAGGGGGCCCGCAGATACGCAGTATTTT	CASSSAVRGPADTQYF
TRBV2	18	TRBD2	.	TRBJ2-3	TGTGCCAGATCCGCACAGGGTATAGCGGGAGGGGGCACAGATACGCAGTATTTT	CARSAQGIAGGGTDTQYF
TRBV11-3	14	.	many	TRBJ2-1	TGTGCCAGCAGCTTAGATATCGGAAACAATGAGCAGTTCTTC	CASSLDIGNNEQFF
TRBV27	16	.	.	TRBJ2-7	TGTGCCAGCAGTCCCCACTCTAGCGAGAGTGGCTACGAGCAGTACTTC	CASSPHSSESGYEQYF
TRBV12-3/TRBV12-4	14	.	many	TRBJ2-5	TGTGCCAGCAGTTTAGCGGGGTCCCTAGGGGCCCAGTACTTC	CASSLAGSLGAQYF
TRBV5-4	15	TRBD1	.	TRBJ1-2	TGTGCCAGCAGCCCTCGACAGGGGGCCAGCTATGGCTACACCTTC	CASSPRQGASYGYTF
TRBV2	13	.	.	TRBJ2-2	TGTGCCAGCCTGGAAGGGAGTGGAGGGGAGCTGTTTTTT	CASLEGSGGELFF
TRBV6-6	15	.	many	TRBJ1-4	TGTGCCAGCAGTTACGGCGCGGGGGCGTACGAAAAACTGTTTTTT	CASSYGAGAYEKLFF
TRBV24-1	13	.	few	TRBJ1-1	TGTGCCACCAGTGAGCGGGGGGCGACTGAAGCTTTCTTT	CATSERGATEAFF
TRBV10-2	14	.	.	TRBJ1-1	TGCGCCAGCACTAAAGAGATTCGGGACACTGAAGCTTTCTTT	CASTKEIRDTEAFF
TRBV7-9	15	.	many	TRBJ2-5	TGTGCCAGCAGCTTAGTAACAGGGTTGGTGGAGACCCAGTACTTC	CASSLVTGLVETQYF
TRBV12-5	14	.	many	TRBJ1-4	TGTGCTAGTGGTTCCGGGAACCTTAATGAAAAACTGTTTTTT	CASGSGNLNEKLFF
TRBV29-1	16	TRBD1	.	TRBJ1-2	TGCAGCGTGGGGGATACGAGAACAGGGGAAATAGATGGCTACACCTTC	CSVGDTRTGEIDGYTF
TRBV7-3	13	.	.	TRBJ1-1	TGTGCCAGCAGCACCGACGTTGAGGGGGAAGCTTTCTTT	CASSTDVEGEAFF
TRBV15	16	TRBD2	.	TRBJ2-5	TGTGCCACCAGTGCCGCCGGGACCTGGGGAGGGGAGACCCAGTACTTC	CATSAAGTWGGETQYF
TRBV12-3/TRBV12-4	12	.	many	TRBJ1-4	TGTGCCACCGCTTACAGTAATGAAAAACTGTTTTTT	CATAYSNEKLFF
TRBV7-9	12	.	.	TRBJ2-1	TGTGCCAGCAGCTCGGGGTTCAATGAGCAGTTCTTC	CASSSGFNEQFF
TRBV6-2/TRBV6-3	14	TRBD2	many	TRBJ2-7	TGTGCCAGCAAAAGGACTAGCGGAGGGTACGAGCAGTACTTC	CASKRTSGGYEQYF
TRBV5-6	17	TRBD1	many	TRBJ2-5	TGTGCCAGCAGCCCATCACCGGGACAGGGACTTCAAGAGACCCAGTACTTC	CASSPSPGQGLQETQYF
TRBV10-2	14	.	many	TRBJ2-7	TGCGCCAGCAGCCGGACAGCGAGCTCCTACGAGCAGTACTTC	CASSRTASSYEQYF
TRBV7-8	15	TRBD1	many	TRBJ1-2	TGTGCCAGCAGCTCCCCGGACAGGGCTAACTATGGCTACACCTTC	CASSSPDRANYGYTF
TRBV20-1	14	.	.	TRBJ2-3	TGCAGTGCTAGAGAGGGAAGTTGGACAGCTACGCAGTATTTT	CSAREGSWTATQYF
TRBV5-1	15	TRBD1	few	TRBJ1-1	TGCGCCAGCAGCACCACGGACAGGGGGAACACTGAAGCTTTCTTT	CASSTTDRGNTEAFF
TRBV20-1	13	.	many	TRBJ2-2	TGCAGTGCTAGAGATCCATGGACCGGGGAGCTGTTTTTT	CSARDPWTGELFF
TRBV2	13	.	.	TRBJ1-6	TGTGCCAGCAATAGGGCTCTCAATTCACCCCTCCACTTT	CASNRALNSPLHF
TRBV20-1	17	TRBD2	.	TRBJ2-3	TGCAGTGCAGACATCTGGGGTCTAGCGGAAAGCACAGATGCGCTGTATTTT	CSADIWGLAESTDALYF
TRBV6-2/TRBV6-3	13	.	many	TRBJ2-5	TGTGCCAGCGCTACCTGGGGGCAAGAGACCCAGTACTTC	CASATWGQETQYF
TRBV3-1	12	.	many	TRBJ1-2	TGTGCCAGCAGCCAAGGAGGGGGTGGCTACACCTTC	CASSQGGGGYTF
TRBV5-4	13	TRBD1	many	TRBJ2-7	TGTGCCAGCAGCTATGGACAGGGGTTCGAGCAGTACTTC	CASSYGQGFEQYF
TRBV6-5	16	TRBD2	.	TRBJ2-3	TGTGCCAGCAGTCACTCGACTAGCGGGAGGGCCAATGAGCAGTATTTT	CASSHSTSGRANEQYF
TRBV2	16	TRBD2	many	TRBJ2-5	TGTGCCAGCAGAGCCCTAAGCGGGAGCGGGGGGGAGACCCAGTACTTC	CASRALSGSGGETQYF
TRBV5-1	15	.	.	TRBJ2-3	TGCGCCAGCAGCTCGCGGGAAGTGGTTACAGATACGCAGTATTTT	CASSSREVVTDTQYF
TRBV7-2	17	.	many	TRBJ2-5	TGTGCCAGCAGCTTAGGAAGGACAGCCTGGGGAGGGGAGACCCAGTACTTC	CASSLGRTAWGGETQYF
TRBV11-3	16	.	many	TRBJ2-2	TGTGCCAGCAGCCAGGCGCCAGGGGGGGCGACCGGGGAGCTGTTTTTT	CASSQAPGGATGELFF
TRBV4-2	15	TRBD1	.	TRBJ2-7	TGTGCCAGCAGCCAAGAAGCTGGACAGGACTACGAGCAGTACTTC	CASSQEAGQDYEQYF
TRBV7-2	16	.	many	TRBJ2-7	TGTGCCAGCAGCTTAGAGCGAGCGGAAAGCTCCTACGAGCAGTACTTC	CASSLERAESSYEQYF
TRBV5-6	15	.	.	TRBJ2-1	TGTGCCAGCAGTCGACAGGTTGGCAGCACAGATACGCAGTTCTTC	CASSRQVGSTDTQFF
TRBV9	14	.	.	TRBJ2-3	TGTGCCAGCAGCGAGGCGGGTTTGTGGAATACGCAGTATTTT	CASSEAGLWNTQYF
TRBV2	16	.	many	TRBJ1-3	TGTGCCAGCAGTGGCTCCCCAGGCCTTTCTGGAAACACCATATATTTT	CASSGSPGLSGNTIYF
TRBV27	14	TRBD1	few	TRBJ2-7	TGTGCCAGCAGTAAGGGACAGGGGGCGTACGAGCAGTACTTC	CASSKGQGAYEQYF
TRBV4-1	15	TRBD2	.	TRBJ2-5	TGCGCCAGCAGCCAAGGCGGGAGCCCCCAAGAGACCCAGTACTTC	CASSQGGSPQETQYF
TRBV11-3	23	.	.	TRBJ1-6	TGTGCCAGCAGCCTACCTAGGGGGGGGCGAAGTCCCCATGAGCAGGGAGTCGGTTCACCCCTCCACTTT	CASSLPRGGRSPHEQGVGSPLHF
TRBV7-2	14	.	.	TRBJ2-7	TGTGCCAGCAGGGGACGTAAAAGCTCCTACGAGCAGTACTTC	CASRGRKSSYEQYF
TRBV5-1	14	.	many	TRBJ2-5	TGCGCCAGCAGCCGTCAGAGTGACCAAGAGACCCAGTACTTC	CASSRQSDQETQYF
TRBV12-3/TRBV12-4	14	.	many	TRBJ2-7	TGTGCCAGCACCGTGGGGGGACTGGGCTACGAGCAGTACTTC	CASTVGGLGYEQYF
TRBV4-1	12	.	.	TRBJ1-2	TGCGCCAGCAGCCAATCGAGGGGGGTCTACACCTTC	CASSQSRGVYTF
TRBV9	15	.	.	TRBJ1-6	TGTGCCAGCACCCCAGGGGTGACAGGCGAATCACCCCTCCACTTT	CASTPGVTGESPLHF
TRBV7-2	12	.	many	TRBJ2-5	TGTGCCAGCAGCTTCTACCCAGAGACCCAGTACTTC	CASSFYPETQYF
TRBV19	15	.	once	TRBJ1-4	TGTGCCAGTAGTACGGATGGACGTAGGAATGAAAAACTGTTTTTT	CASSTDGRRNEKLFF
TRBV4-1	17	TRBD1	many	TRBJ1-6	TGCGCCAGCAGCCGCCTGGGACAGGGGCTAAATAATTCACCCCTCCACTTT	CASSRLGQGLNNSPLHF